This TCR beta chain came from a study of spatial heterogeneity in lung cancer (dated by TCRdb to the late 2010s). Notes on the research overall: Beta-chain transcripts were consistently detected in greater numbers than alpha-chain transcripts, which likely reflected higher beta-chain transcript abundance. In tumor regions, TCR transcript counts showed a strong correlation with a T cell transcriptional module score derived from matched bulk RNA-seq. In the raw uncorrected reads, each unique combination of TCR and UMI appeared more than ten times on average. TCR alpha and beta repertoires were quantitatively compared across multiple tumor regions, matched nontumor lung and blood in non-small cell lung cancer. Nonsynonymous mutation counts, determined by whole-exome sequencing of tumor tissue, were related to features of the TCR repertoire. At surgery, both alpha and beta chains were TCR-sequenced in some 220 tumor regions, approximately 64 matched nontumor lung samples and 56 PBMC samples.

In light of the paper, this sample's time point label describes: sample taken at primary tumor resection. Donors were approximately 72 patients with early-stage, untreated non-small cell lung cancer from the lung TRACERx cohort. Without any cell sorting, TCR sequencing was performed on whole RNA extracted either from tumor and nontumor lung tissue or from cryopreserved PBMC samples. Only patients for whom sufficient RNA was available from at least two tumor regions were selected for TCR sequencing. Before being selected, tumor and adjacent nontumor lung specimens were reviewed by a lung pathologist. General findings and caveats noted by the study authors: A correlation was observed between the number of expanded intratumoral alpha and beta TCRs and the tumor nonsynonymous mutation count. TCR-seq coverage of tumor T cells was estimated to be only approximately 7% for alpha chains and about 13% for beta chains. The count of ubiquitous expanded TCRs correlated with the count of ubiquitous nonsynonymous mutations, and the count of regional expanded TCRs correlated with the count of regional nonsynonymous mutations. Additional single-cell paired TCR alpha and beta sequencing was considered necessary to confirm, at a functional level, the hypothesis that regional TCRs recognize regional mutations.

Receptor amplification or capture employed 5' RACE. The listed sequencing device is NextSeq 500. To allow correction of PCR and sequencing errors, the TCR library protocol tagged every TCR cDNA molecule with a unique molecular identifier. Regarding the original processing steps: Decombinator tools were used for TCR identification, UMI-based error correction and CDR3 extraction. Expanded TCRs were defined as those above a frequency of 2 per 1,000, corresponding to the top 1% of the tumor frequency distribution. Expanded tumor TCRs statistically deemed absent (corrected P<0.05) from at least one tumor region were classed as regional, and all other expanded tumor TCRs were classed as ubiquitous. Renyi diversity was calculated using the R vegan package after each repertoire was subsampled 100 times to 5,000 TCRs. CDR3 similarity networks were built from amino acid triplet string-kernel similarity, with CDR3s being connected when pairwise similarity was above 0.82. TCRdb passed the public sequencing reads through fastp at Q25 and MiXCR, retaining productive beta sequences. Rows with one shared CDR3 protein collapse into an entry with the most common genes and DNA. The V and J calls here are based on TCRdb, not the publication. This sample has around 15,000 distinct CDR3 sequences in its table, and approximately 6.9% of those were observed once. About 20% of the sample comes from the top ten.

A distance of 11 bases separates the germline ends of V and J, which lose 3 bases and 8 bases respectively. Reading the germline V gene (reference sequence) gives CDR1 LGHDT and CDR2 YNNKEL. The CDR3 runs 14 amino acids, cysteine and phenylalanine included. Only the CDR3 portion is preserved as DNA: 42 bases, with reading frame beginning at the first base. This clonotype was recorded many times. Its antigen is still unknown. No much larger clone exists at a distance of one base, and base qualities are not known. In a library made to pick up alpha chains, this beta chain is a stray read with a size that means little.

The sequence was collected from a female donor with early-stage non-small cell lung cancer. Specimen: lung tumor tissue, collected at surgery. The sequence is built from TRBV3-1 and TRBJ1-6; the D gene cannot be named for sure. This receptor has the CDR3 CASSQTGSDSPLHF. The DNA is as follows: TGTGCCAGCAGCCAGACTGGGTCCGATTCACCCCTCCACTTT. The full variable domain, completed from the reference TRBV3-1 and TRBJ1-6 proteins outside the CDR3, reads DTAVSQTPKYLVTQMGNDKSIKCEQNLGHDTMYWYKQDSKKFLKIMFSYNNKELIINETVPNRFSPKSPDKAHLNLHINSLELGDSAVYFCASSQTGSDSPLHFGNGTRLTVT.